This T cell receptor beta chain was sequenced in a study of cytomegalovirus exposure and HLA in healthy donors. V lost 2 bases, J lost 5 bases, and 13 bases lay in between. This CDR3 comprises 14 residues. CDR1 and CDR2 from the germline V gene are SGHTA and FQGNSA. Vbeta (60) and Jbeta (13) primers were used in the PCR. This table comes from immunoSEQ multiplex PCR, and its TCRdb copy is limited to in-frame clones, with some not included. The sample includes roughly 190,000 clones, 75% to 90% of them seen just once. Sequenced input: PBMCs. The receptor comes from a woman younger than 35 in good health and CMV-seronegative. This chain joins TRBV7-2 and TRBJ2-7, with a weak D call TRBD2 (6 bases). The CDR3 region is CASSLSGLNNEQYF. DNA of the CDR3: TGTGCCAGCAGCTTAAGCGGGTTAAACAACGAGCAGTACTTC.